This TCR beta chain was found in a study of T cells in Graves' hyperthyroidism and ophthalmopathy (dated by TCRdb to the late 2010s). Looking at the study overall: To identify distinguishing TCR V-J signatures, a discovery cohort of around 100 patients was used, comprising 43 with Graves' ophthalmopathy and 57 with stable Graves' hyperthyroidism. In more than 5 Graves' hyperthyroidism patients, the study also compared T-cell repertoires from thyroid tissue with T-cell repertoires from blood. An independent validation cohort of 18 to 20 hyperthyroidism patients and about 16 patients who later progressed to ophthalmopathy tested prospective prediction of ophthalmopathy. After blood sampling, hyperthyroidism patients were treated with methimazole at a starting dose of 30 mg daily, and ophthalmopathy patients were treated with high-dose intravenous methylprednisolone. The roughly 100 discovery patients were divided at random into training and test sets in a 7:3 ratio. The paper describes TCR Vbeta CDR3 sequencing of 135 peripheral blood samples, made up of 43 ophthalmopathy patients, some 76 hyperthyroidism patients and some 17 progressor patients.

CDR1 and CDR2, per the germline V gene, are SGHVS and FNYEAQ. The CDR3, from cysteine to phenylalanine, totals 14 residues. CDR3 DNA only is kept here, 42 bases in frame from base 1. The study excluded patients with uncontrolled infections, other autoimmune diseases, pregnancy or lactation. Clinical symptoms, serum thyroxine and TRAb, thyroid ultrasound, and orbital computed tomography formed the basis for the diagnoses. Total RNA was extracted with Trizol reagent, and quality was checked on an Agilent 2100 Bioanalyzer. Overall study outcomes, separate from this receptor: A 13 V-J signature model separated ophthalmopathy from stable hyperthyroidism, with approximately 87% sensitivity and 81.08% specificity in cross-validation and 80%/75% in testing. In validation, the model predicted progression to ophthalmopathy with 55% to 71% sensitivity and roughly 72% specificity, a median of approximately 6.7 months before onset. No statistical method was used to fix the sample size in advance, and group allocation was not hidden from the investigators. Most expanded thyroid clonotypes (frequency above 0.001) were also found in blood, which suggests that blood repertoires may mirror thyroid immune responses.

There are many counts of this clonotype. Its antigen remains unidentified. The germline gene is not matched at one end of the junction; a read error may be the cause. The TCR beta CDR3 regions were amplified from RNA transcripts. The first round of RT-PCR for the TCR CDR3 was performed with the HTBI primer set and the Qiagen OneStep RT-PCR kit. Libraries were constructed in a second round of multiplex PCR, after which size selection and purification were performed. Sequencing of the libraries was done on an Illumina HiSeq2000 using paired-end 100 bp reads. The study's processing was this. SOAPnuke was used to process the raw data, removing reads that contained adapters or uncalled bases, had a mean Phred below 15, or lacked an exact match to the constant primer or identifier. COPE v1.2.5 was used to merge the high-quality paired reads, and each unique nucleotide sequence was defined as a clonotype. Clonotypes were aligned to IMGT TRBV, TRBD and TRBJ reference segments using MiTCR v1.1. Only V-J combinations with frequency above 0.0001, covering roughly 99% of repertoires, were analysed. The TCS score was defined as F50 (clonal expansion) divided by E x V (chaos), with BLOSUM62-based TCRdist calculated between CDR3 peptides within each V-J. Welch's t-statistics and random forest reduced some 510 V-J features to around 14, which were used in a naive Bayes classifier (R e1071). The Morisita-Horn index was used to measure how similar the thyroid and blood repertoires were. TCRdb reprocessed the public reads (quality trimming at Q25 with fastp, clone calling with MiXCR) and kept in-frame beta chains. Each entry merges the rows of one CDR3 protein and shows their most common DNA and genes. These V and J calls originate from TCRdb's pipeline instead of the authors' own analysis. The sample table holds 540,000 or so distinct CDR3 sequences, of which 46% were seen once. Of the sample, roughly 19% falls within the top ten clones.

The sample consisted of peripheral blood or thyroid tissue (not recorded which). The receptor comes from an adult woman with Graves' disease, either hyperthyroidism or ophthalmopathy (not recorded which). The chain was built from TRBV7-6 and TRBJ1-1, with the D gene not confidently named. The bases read TGTGCCAGCAGCTTAGAACGGGCTTTCGGTGAAGCTCTCTTT. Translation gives CASSLERAFGEALF.